A selection of T cell receptor beta chains follows, all from one sample in a study of T cell responses to AZD1222 COVID-19 vaccine. Here immunoSEQ multiplex PCR was the method, and the copy in TCRdb shows in-frame clones only, minus some. The sample has tens of thousands of clones; under 95% are singletons. The specimen comprised peripheral blood, sampled on day 0 of MenACWY control vaccination. The receptors here all came from an adult in good health. Both conserved end residues are part of each CDR3. The D gene is left open where the match is weak. Expanded clones are given a class, and other clones once, few, many or no size at all.

V	size	J	D	CDR3	DNA
TRBV5-6	.	TRBJ1-5	TRBD1	CASSFGQGGQPQHF	TGTGCCAGCAGCTTCGGACAGGGGGGTCAGCCCCAGCATTTT
TRBV11-2	.	TRBJ2-5	.	CASSLEGPETQYF	TGTGCCAGCAGCTTAGAAGGTCCAGAGACCCAGTACTTC
TRBV12-5	once	TRBJ1-2	TRBD1	CASGLGQGYGYTF	TGTGCTAGTGGTTTGGGACAGGGCTATGGCTACACCTTC
TRBV4-3	once	TRBJ1-1	.	CASSQDVEVNTEAFF	TGCGCCAGCAGCCAAGATGTTGAGGTGAACACTGAAGCTTTCTTT
TRBV4-3	.	TRBJ1-2	TRBD1	CASSQDLTGGNYGYTF	TGCGCCAGCAGCCAAGATCTTACAGGGGGCAACTATGGCTACACCTTC
TRBV24-1	many	TRBJ2-3	TRBD2	CATAKGGITDTQYF	TGTGCCACCGCCAAGGGAGGGATCACAGATACGCAGTATTTT
TRBV20-1	.	TRBJ2-3	.	CSATENTQYF	TGCAGTGCTACTGAAAATACGCAGTATTTT
TRBV21-1	.	TRBJ2-1	.	CASSKGRLRATHYNEQFF	TGTGCCAGCAGCAAAGGCCGACTCAGGGCCACTCACTACAATGAGCAGTTCTTC
TRBV12-3/TRBV12-4	.	TRBJ2-3	.	CASTPQIDTQYF	TGTGCCAGCACCCCCCAGATAGATACGCAGTATTTT
TRBV6-5	.	TRBJ2-6	.	CASSWATGANVLTF	TGTGCCAGCTCCTGGGCAACTGGGGCCAACGTCCTGACTTTC
TRBV11-3	.	TRBJ2-1	.	CASSPGQTTYNEQFF	TGTGCCAGCAGCCCCGGACAGACGACGTACAATGAGCAGTTCTTC
TRBV19	.	TRBJ2-1	TRBD2	CASSPRLAGVLNEQFF	TGTGCCAGTAGTCCAAGACTAGCGGGAGTACTCAATGAGCAGTTCTTC
TRBV4-3	once	TRBJ2-5	TRBD1	CASSLGQGQETQYF	TGCGCCAGCAGCCTGGGACAGGGTCAAGAGACCCAGTACTTC
TRBV11-3	.	TRBJ1-2	.	CASSLPTTGTEYYGYTF	TGTGCCAGCAGCTTACCAACCACCGGGACGGAATACTATGGCTACACCTTC
TRBV10-3	.	TRBJ2-7	TRBD1	CAISDRGRLYF	TGTGCCATCAGTGACAGGGGGCGGTTGTACTTC
TRBV5-4	.	TRBJ1-2	.	CASSFRDYGYTF	TGTGCCAGCAGCTTCAGGGACTATGGCTACACCTTC
TRBV27	.	TRBJ2-3	.	CARGGAGLTDTQYF	TGTGCCAGGGGGGGGGCGGGGCTCACAGATACGCAGTATTTT
TRBV28	.	TRBJ1-1	.	CASSLYGTQVNTEAFF	TGTGCCAGCAGTTTATATGGTACCCAGGTGAACACTGAAGCTTTCTTT
TRBV9	.	TRBJ2-1	.	CASSVTGLHNEQFF	TGTGCCAGCAGCGTAACGGGGCTCCACAATGAGCAGTTCTTC
TRBV20-1	.	TRBJ2-7	TRBD1	CSASGQADYEQYF	TGCAGTGCTAGTGGACAGGCGGACTACGAGCAGTACTTC
TRBV18	.	TRBJ1-3	TRBD1	CASSPPGTGGYSGNTIYF	TGTGCCAGCTCACCACCGGGGACAGGGGGATACTCTGGAAACACCATATATTTT
TRBV28	.	TRBJ2-7	.	CASSPEGWGRGSDYEQYF	TGTGCCAGCAGCCCTGAGGGATGGGGGCGAGGGTCCGACTACGAGCAGTACTTC
TRBV11-3	.	TRBJ1-1	.	CASSVTRDTEAFF	TGTGCCAGCAGTGTGACACGAGACACTGAAGCTTTCTTT
TRBV6-5	.	TRBJ1-4	.	CASPRANEKLFF	TGTGCCAGTCCTCGGGCTAATGAAAAACTGTTTTTT
TRBV28	.	TRBJ2-7	TRBD1	CASCPWTGSYEQYF	TGTGCCAGCTGCCCCTGGACAGGATCCTACGAGCAGTACTTC
TRBV10-3	.	TRBJ2-2	TRBD1	CAISESAGGPGELFF	TGTGCCATCAGTGAGTCGGCAGGGGGCCCCGGGGAGCTGTTTTTT
TRBV10-2	once	TRBJ2-7	TRBD1	CASSDGDRLNYEQYF	TGCGCCAGCAGTGATGGGGACAGGCTGAACTACGAGCAGTACTTC
TRBV28	.	TRBJ1-6	.	CASSPTQGNSPLHF	TGTGCCAGCAGTCCCACCCAGGGTAATTCACCCCTCCACTTT
TRBV10-3	.	TRBJ2-1	TRBD2	CAISRAGDFDNEQFF	TGTGCCATCAGCCGAGCGGGGGATTTTGACAATGAGCAGTTCTTC
TRBV19	.	TRBJ1-5	.	CASTPGQNNQPQHF	TGTGCCAGTACCCCAGGACAGAACAATCAGCCCCAGCATTTT
TRBV6-5	once	TRBJ2-5	.	CASSYNRKETQYF	TGTGCCAGCAGTTACAACAGAAAAGAGACCCAGTACTTC
TRBV27	.	TRBJ1-6	TRBD1	CASSRKPGQNSPLHF	TGTGCCAGCAGTCGGAAGCCGGGACAGAATTCACCCCTCCACTTT
TRBV5-1	.	TRBJ1-1	.	CASSLPMDRSNTEAFF	TGCGCCAGCAGCTTGCCCATGGACAGATCGAACACTGAAGCTTTCTTT
TRBV5-1	.	TRBJ2-3	.	CASSSGWGQGTDTQYF	TGCGCCAGCAGCTCCGGTTGGGGGCAGGGGACAGATACGCAGTATTTT
TRBV27	few	TRBJ2-7	.	CASSYDFGTYEQYF	TGTGCCAGCAGTTATGATTTCGGGACCTACGAGCAGTACTTC
TRBV24-1	.	TRBJ2-1	.	CATSDTTDHNEQFF	TGTGCCACCAGTGATACGACGGATCACAATGAGCAGTTCTTC
TRBV2	.	TRBJ2-2	.	CASSDVGASNTGELFF	TGTGCCAGCAGTGATGTGGGGGCCTCGAACACCGGGGAGCTGTTTTTT
TRBV28	.	TRBJ1-2	.	CASTPGGWYGYTF	TGTGCCAGCACTCCCGGGGGTTGGTATGGCTACACCTTC
TRBV29-1	.	TRBJ1-4	TRBD1	CSVMTGGRGEKLFF	TGCAGCGTTATGACAGGGGGCCGGGGTGAAAAACTGTTTTTT
TRBV19	.	TRBJ1-1	.	CASSWGRAEAFF	TGTGCCAGTAGTTGGGGGAGGGCTGAAGCTTTCTTT
TRBV29-1	once	TRBJ2-1	TRBD2	CSARYDGGADEQFF	TGCAGCGCTCGGTACGACGGGGGGGCAGATGAGCAGTTCTTC
TRBV5-1	once	TRBJ2-3	.	CASSHSDYTDTQYF	TGCGCCAGCAGCCACTCCGACTACACAGATACGCAGTATTTT